This T cell receptor beta chain comes out of a study of cytomegalovirus exposure and HLA in healthy donors. General observations from the study: Sequencing had likely introduced a cluster of highly shared sequence variants as an artifact. Segments of the TCR beta V type were, in most cases, productive about 87% or about 30% of the time in an earlier analysis. Among CMV-associated TCR beta chains, most appeared HLA-restricted in a later analysis. CMV serostatus was the sole immune exposure data available.

The PCR had 60 Vbeta and 13 Jbeta primers. TCRdb keeps only in-frame clones here, not all; method: immunoSEQ multiplex PCR. The sample has around 130,000 clones, around 81% seen once; the top ten hold 2.2%. With regard to this clone: Antigen: not known.

The CDR3 totals 14 residues. CDR1 and CDR2 from the germline V gene are LGHNA and YNFKEQ. With 3 bases removed from V and 9 bases from J, the gap between germline ends came to 17 bases. The rearrangement uses TRBV4-2 and TRBJ1-2, with TRBD1 as a possible D gene (5 bases). The receptor was isolated from a woman between 40 and 50 years old in good health and CMV-seronegative. The sample consisted of PBMCs. The CDR3 DNA follows: TGTGCCAGCAGCCAGGAGGAGGGGTCGTCCCGCTACACCTTC. Its protein is CASSQEEGSSRYTF.